These 6 T cell receptor beta chains were sequenced from one sample in a study of cytomegalovirus exposure and HLA in healthy donors. With 60 Vbeta and 13 Jbeta primers, the PCR was carried out. Assay used: immunoSEQ multiplex PCR; TCRdb lists only in-frame clones, some missing. The sample lists about 200,000 clones, more than 60% seen once, with 1.5% to 2% in the top ten. Input material: PBMCs. These receptors all come from a man in his fifties or sixties in good health and CMV-seronegative.

The chain joins TRBV27 to TRBJ1-2; D not certain. Trimming shortened V by 5 bases and J by 8 bases, and 21 bases separated the two germline ends. Germline CDR1 reads MNHEY; CDR2 reads SMNVEV (reference sequence). The CDR3 is 15 residues long. Here the CDR3 reads CASSLDPVPRGGYTF. The CDR3 DNA reads TGTGCCAGCAGTCTCGATCCGGTTCCCCGCGGGGGCTACACCTTC.

V gene TRBV9 combines with J gene TRBJ2-5; the match to TRBD2 covers 10 bases. TRBJ2-7 matches the DNA end more closely, so the J call is doubtful. This CDR3 has 15 residues. Germline CDR1 and CDR2: SGDLS and YYNGEE. CDR3 sequence (DNA): TGTGCCAGCAGCGGAGGAGCGGGAGGGGGGTACGAGCAGTACTTC. As protein: CASSGGAGGGYEQYF.

This rearrangement joins TRBV6-5 to TRBJ1-5, with 7 positions matching TRBD1. CDR3 length: 15 amino acids. Germline values: CDR1 MNHEY, CDR2 SVGAGI. Trimming took 6 bases from V and 0 from J; bases not matched to a gene: 5. CDR3 protein: CASRPGGNSNQPQHF. The CDR3 DNA sequence: TGTGCCAGCAGACCAGGGGGAAATAGCAATCAGCCCCAGCATTTT.

This clone was recorded a few times. V usage is TRBV7-3 and J usage is TRBJ1-4; TRBD1 is a possible D gene (6 bases). The CDR3 extends over 15 amino acids. Germline lookup yields CDR1 SGHTA and CDR2 FQGTGA. Trimming stripped 0 bases from V and 10 bases from J, with 15 bases between. The DNA of the CDR3 is TGTGCCAGCAGCTTAACGGGAGACAGGATGGGAAAACTGTTTTTT. This gives the protein CASSLTGDRMGKLFF.

This clone showed up just a few times. This chain uses TRBV25-1 with TRBJ1-5; TRBD1 is a possible D gene (6 bases). V was clipped by 10 bases and J by 3 bases, with 13 bases between them. Looked up from germline, CDR1 is MGHDK and CDR2 is SYGVNS. The CDR3 is 13 residues long. CDR3 sequence reads: CATQGWDNQPQHF. CDR3 in DNA: TGTGCCACCCAGGGGTGGGACAATCAGCCCCAGCATTTT.

DNA for the CDR3: TGTGCCAGTGCAGAAGGGGCTAACTATGGCTACACCTTC. Translated: CASAEGANYGYTF. This rearrangement joins TRBV27 to TRBJ1-2, with D perhaps matching TRBD1 (5 bases). The V gene lost 9 bases and the J gene lost 0 bases, with 11 bases spanning the gap. CDR3 length equals 13 residues. CDR1 MNHEY and CDR2 SMNVEV come from the germline V gene (reference sequence).